This TCR beta chain originates from a study of blood T cell repertoires in COVID-19. In the source study's methods: Reference gene primer amplification gave estimated nucleated cell counts. Assay used: immunoSEQ multiplex PCR; TCRdb lists only in-frame clones, some missing. The DNA gave D and trimming, while V, J and clone size come from that table. The repertoire has around 130,000 clones, 70% to 90% of them found once; the top ten carry 3.9%. Trimming removed 3 bases from V and 1 base from J, with 10 bases in between. This CDR3 spans 15 amino acids. Germline V CDR1 and CDR2: LNHDA, SQIVND (reference sequence).

Specimen: peripheral blood. V and J are TRBV19 and TRBJ2-1; perhaps TRBD2 as D (6 bases). The sequence came from a man aged 60 to 69 with acute or convalescent COVID-19. The CDR3 sequence is CASSMEGLSYNEQFF. The CDR3, as DNA: TGTGCCAGTAGTATGGAGGGGTTGTCCTACAATGAGCAGTTCTTC.